A selection of T cell receptor beta chains follows, all from one sample in a study of OX40 agonist ivuxolimab in advanced cancers. The table came from immunoSEQ multiplex PCR; TCRdb's copy has only in-frame clones and leaves some out. Of fewer than 70,000 clones detected, approximately 90% appear once; the ten largest clones hold more than 0.55%. This material consisted of CD4+ or CD8+ T cells sorted from blood, taken in a trial of the OX40 agonist ivuxolimab. The receptors were gathered from an adult with an advanced solid tumor such as melanoma, head and neck, liver or kidney cancer. The CDR3 runs from the conserved cysteine through the conserved F or W. Each record gives: CDR3 length, D gene, clone size, J gene, V gene, CDR3 DNA, CDR3 protein. A D gene is named only where the DNA matches it firmly. Clone size appears in some rows only: once, few, many, or a class for an expanded clone.

17 | TRBD2 | - | TRBJ2-7 | TRBV7-9 | TGTGCCAGCAGCTTAGTAGTAACTAGCGGGAGTCGCGGGGAGCAGTACTTC | CASSLVVTSGSRGEQYF
15 | - | - | TRBJ2-7 | TRBV19 | TGTGCCAGTAGTATTAGTTTGAGGGAAACCTACGAGCAGTACTTC | CASSISLRETYEQYF
16 | - | - | TRBJ2-6 | TRBV6-5 | TGTGCCAGCAGTTCTACAGTGAGCTCTGGGGCCAACGTCCTGACTTTC | CASSSTVSSGANVLTF
14 | TRBD1 | - | TRBJ2-5 | TRBV25-1 | TGTGCCAGCAGTGCTCTGGACAGGGAAGAGACCCAGTACTTC | CASSALDREETQYF
16 | TRBD1 | - | TRBJ1-2 | TRBV7-2 | TGTGCCAGCAGTTTATCCCCCGGGGGACAGAACCACTACTACACCTTC | CASSLSPGGQNHYYTF
14 | TRBD2 | once | TRBJ2-5 | TRBV7-9 | TGTGCCAGCAGCCCTAGCGGGAGGGGGGAGACCCAGTACTTC | CASSPSGRGETQYF
15 | TRBD2 | - | TRBJ2-1 | TRBV5-4 | TGTGCCAGCAGCGGGGGACTAGCGGGTTCGAATGAGCAGTTCTTC | CASSGGLAGSNEQFF
14 | - | - | TRBJ1-2 | TRBV2 | TGTGCCAGCAGTGCGGACCTAGGGAACTATGGCTACACCTTC | CASSADLGNYGYTF
15 | TRBD2 | once | TRBJ2-3 | TRBV5-1 | TGCGCCAGCAGCTTGACTAGCGGGGGCACAGATACGCAGTATTTT | CASSLTSGGTDTQYF
15 | TRBD2 | - | TRBJ2-2 | TRBV27 | TGTGCCAGCAGTTTGGGGGGGAGATGGACCGGGGAGCTGTTTTTT | CASSLGGRWTGELFF
12 | - | few | TRBJ1-2 | TRBV30 | TGTGCCTGGGTGGGGGTTAACTATGGCTACACCTTC | CAWVGVNYGYTF
14 | TRBD2 | - | TRBJ2-2 | TRBV19 | TGTGCCAGTAGTATTCTGGGGGGGACCGGGGAGCTGTTTTTT | CASSILGGTGELFF
10 | - | once | TRBJ2-7 | TRBV6-5 | TGTGCCAGCAGTGGACAGGGACTAGCTTTC | CASSGQGLAF
15 | TRBD1 | - | TRBJ2-3 | TRBV13 | TGTGCCAGCAGCCCGGACAGGGTCCGTGCAGATACGCAGTATTTT | CASSPDRVRADTQYF
16 | - | few | TRBJ2-3 | TRBV10-2 | TGCGCCAGCAGTGTCCTCAGGCCCGGGGCCCCAGATACGCAGTATTTT | CASSVLRPGAPDTQYF
16 | - | - | TRBJ2-1 | TRBV7-2 | TGTGCCAGCAGCTCATTCGGCTCGCATTCCTACAATGAGCAGTTCTTC | CASSSFGSHSYNEQFF